This T cell receptor beta chain was obtained from a study of T-cell memory formation after mild COVID-19. Study in general: Across donors, TCR clusters were largely donor specific. General study findings and limits: There were some responding clones in pre-infection memory, which suggested that cross-reactive memory had joined.

5'RACE with constant-segment primers yielded barcoded, UMI-tagged TCR alpha and TCR beta cDNA libraries. TCRdb processed the 5' RACE reads anew with MiXCR; each CDR3 protein has one entry. The data show some 150,000 distinct CDR3 sequences, less than 25% seen once. Only a few counts were recorded for this clonotype. The antigen is unknown. Germline assignment: CDR1 SGHDT and CDR2 YYEEEE. With 5 bases removed from V and 6 bases from J, the gap between germline ends came to 12 bases. There are 13 residues in the CDR3. This rearrangement joins TRBV5-6 to TRBJ2-1; a possible D gene is TRBD2 (6 bases). Sequenced material: PBMCs or a T cell subset sorted from them (not recorded which). The TCR originated in an adult woman who had mild COVID-19 (a few samples of this study predate the infection). Cell type and time point are not known. The CDR3 DNA follows: TGTGCCAGCAGGTCTGCTAGCGTCAATGAGCAGTTCTTC. The encoded protein is CASRSASVNEQFF.